The rows below give T cell receptor beta chains drawn from one sample of a study of cytomegalovirus exposure and HLA in healthy donors. TCRdb keeps only in-frame clones here, not all; method: immunoSEQ multiplex PCR. The table lists fewer than 150,000 clones, about three quarters of them singletons. The specimen sequenced was PBMCs. Every receptor here comes from a man in his sixties in good health and CMV-seropositive. Each CDR3 is given with its conserved first and last residue. A D gene is named only where the DNA matches it firmly. The size of a clone is reported for some rows only, either as once, few or many, or as a class for expanded clones.

v_gene: TRBV5-8
j_gene: TRBJ2-7
abundance: -
d_gene: -
CDR3aa: CASSPRYRGLFYEQYF
CDR3nt: TGTGCCAGCAGCCCCAGATACAGGGGACTTTTCTACGAGCAGTACTTC

v_gene: TRBV5-1
j_gene: TRBJ1-6
abundance: -
d_gene: -
CDR3aa: CASSSDRRGSPLHF
CDR3nt: TGCGCCAGCAGTTCCGACCGCCGGGGTTCACCCCTCCACTTT

v_gene: TRBV7-6
j_gene: TRBJ1-4
abundance: -
d_gene: TRBD1
CDR3aa: CASSSNRGTNEKLFF
CDR3nt: TGTGCCAGCAGCTCTAACAGGGGAACTAATGAAAAACTGTTTTTT

v_gene: TRBV5-1
j_gene: TRBJ2-2
abundance: -
d_gene: TRBD1
CDR3aa: CASSRQGLNTGELFF
CDR3nt: TGCGCCAGCAGCAGACAGGGATTGAACACCGGGGAGCTGTTTTTT

v_gene: TRBV9
j_gene: TRBJ1-1
abundance: -
d_gene: -
CDR3aa: CASSVAGTNTEAFF
CDR3nt: TGTGCCAGCAGCGTAGCCGGTACGAACACTGAAGCTTTCTTT

v_gene: TRBV5-1
j_gene: TRBJ2-7
abundance: -
d_gene: TRBD2
CDR3aa: CASSHGLAGIRAYEQYF
CDR3nt: TGCGCCAGCAGCCACGGACTAGCGGGGATAAGGGCGTACGAGCAGTACTTC

v_gene: TRBV7-7
j_gene: TRBJ2-3
abundance: -
d_gene: -
CDR3aa: CASSFRLGADTQYF
CDR3nt: TGTGCTAGCAGCTTCCGGCTAGGCGCAGATACGCAGTATTTT

v_gene: TRBV5-1
j_gene: TRBJ2-1
abundance: -
d_gene: TRBD1
CDR3aa: CASSLPRDRGYNEQFF
CDR3nt: TGCGCCAGCAGCTTACCCCGGGACAGGGGCTACAATGAGCAGTTCTTC

v_gene: TRBV6-1
j_gene: TRBJ1-1
abundance: -
d_gene: -
CDR3aa: CASRPGGGNRLAFF
CDR3nt: TGTGCCAGCCGACCGGGCGGGGGGAATAGGTTGGCTTTCTTT

v_gene: TRBV6-1
j_gene: TRBJ1-5
abundance: -
d_gene: TRBD1
CDR3aa: CASSGQGEDQPQHF
CDR3nt: TGTGCCAGCAGTGGACAGGGAGAGGATCAGCCCCAGCATTTT

v_gene: TRBV27
j_gene: TRBJ1-1
abundance: -
d_gene: -
CDR3aa: CASSRQLNTEAFF
CDR3nt: TGTGCCAGCAGTCGACAGTTGAACACTGAAGCTTTCTTT

v_gene: TRBV2
j_gene: TRBJ2-1
abundance: once
d_gene: TRBD1
CDR3aa: CASNRQGYNEQFF
CDR3nt: TGTGCCAGCAATCGACAGGGCTACAATGAGCAGTTCTTC

v_gene: TRBV19
j_gene: TRBJ1-5
abundance: -
d_gene: TRBD1
CDR3aa: CASSKGQGRNQPQHF
CDR3nt: TGTGCCAGTAGTAAGGGACAGGGTCGCAATCAGCCCCAGCATTTT